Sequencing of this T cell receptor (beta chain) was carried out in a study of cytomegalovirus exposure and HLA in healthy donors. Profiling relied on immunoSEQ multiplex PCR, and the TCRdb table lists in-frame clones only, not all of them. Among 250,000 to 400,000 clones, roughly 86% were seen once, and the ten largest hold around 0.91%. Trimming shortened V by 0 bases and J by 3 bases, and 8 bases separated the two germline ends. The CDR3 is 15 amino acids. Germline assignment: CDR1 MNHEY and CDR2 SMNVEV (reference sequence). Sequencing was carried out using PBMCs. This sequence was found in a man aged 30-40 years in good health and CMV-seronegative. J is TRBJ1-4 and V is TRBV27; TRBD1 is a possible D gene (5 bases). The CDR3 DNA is TGTGCCAGCAGTTTATCGGCGGGGGCTAATGAAAAACTGTTTTTT. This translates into CASSLSAGANEKLFF. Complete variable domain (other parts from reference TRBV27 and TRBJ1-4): EAQVTQNPRYLITVTGKKLTVTCSQNMNHEYMSWYRQDPGLGLRQIYYSMNVEVTDKGDVPEGYKVSRKEKRNFPLILESPSPNQTSLYFCASSLSAGANEKLFFGSGTQLSVL.